This T cell receptor (beta chain) is drawn from a study of long-term antiretroviral therapy in people with HIV. The immunoSEQ assay was v3.0, run at survey level. TCRdb's copy holds only in-frame clones and misses some; the assay was immunoSEQ multiplex PCR. The table shows about 22,000 clones, with about 85% occurring only once. Looked up from germline, CDR1 is GTSNPN and CDR2 is SVGIG (reference sequence). Trimming took off 2 bases at V and 2 bases at J, with 9 bases between the two ends. The CDR3 runs to 13 residues. On this clone itself: Its antigen is still unknown.

Findings and caveats of the study: Controls had broader CDR3 length ranges than HIV repertoires did. Even long-term ART left TRB diversity below transplant donor controls, despite gains.

People in the study who had HIV all got their treatment in the United States. Sequencing used unsorted PBMCs, obtained about 4 years after starting antiretroviral therapy. This chain connects TRBV30 to TRBJ2-5; D is uncertain. The source of this sequence is a man aged 18 to 30 with HIV. This CDR3 is CAWSRSSQETQYF. In DNA form, the CDR3 reads TGTGCCTGGAGTAGGTCCTCGCAAGAGACCCAGTACTTC.